The present entry profiles one TCR beta chain with its context. The sample is drawn from a study of blood T cell repertoires in COVID-19. Each participant's cohort was designated according to participant-reported clinical history. Germline assignment: CDR1 SGHDN and CDR2 FVKESK. The V end was cut by 6 bases, the J end by 6 bases, with 15 bases between. The CDR3 is made up of 14 amino acids. Authors' data handling: Researchers report that nucleated cell counts were estimated from reference gene primer amplification. The assay was immunoSEQ multiplex PCR, and TCRdb's table has in-frame clones only and misses some. V and J calls and clone size are copied from that table; D and trimming were computed from the DNA. The data show tens of thousands of clones, 86% seen once.

Input material: PBMCs or T cells enriched from blood (not recorded which). The V call is TRBV14, the J call TRBJ2-1; D remains ambiguous. The receptor was isolated from a woman between 45 and 65 years old who had recovered from COVID-19. The chain's CDR3 is CASSQNTGSNEQFF. The CDR3 coding sequence is TGTGCCAGCAGTCAAAACACGGGTTCCAATGAGCAGTTCTTC.